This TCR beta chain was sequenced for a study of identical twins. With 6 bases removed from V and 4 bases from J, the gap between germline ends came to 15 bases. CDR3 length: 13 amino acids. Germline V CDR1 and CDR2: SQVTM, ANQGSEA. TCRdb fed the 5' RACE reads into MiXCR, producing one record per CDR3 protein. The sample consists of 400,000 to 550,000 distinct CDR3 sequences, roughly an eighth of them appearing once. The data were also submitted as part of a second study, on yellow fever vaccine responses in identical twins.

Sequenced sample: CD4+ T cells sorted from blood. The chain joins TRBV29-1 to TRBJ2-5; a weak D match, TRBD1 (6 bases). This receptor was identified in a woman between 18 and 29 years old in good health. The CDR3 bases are TGCAGCGTGGAGCCGGACAGCGTAGAGACCCAGTACTTC. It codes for CSVEPDSVETQYF.